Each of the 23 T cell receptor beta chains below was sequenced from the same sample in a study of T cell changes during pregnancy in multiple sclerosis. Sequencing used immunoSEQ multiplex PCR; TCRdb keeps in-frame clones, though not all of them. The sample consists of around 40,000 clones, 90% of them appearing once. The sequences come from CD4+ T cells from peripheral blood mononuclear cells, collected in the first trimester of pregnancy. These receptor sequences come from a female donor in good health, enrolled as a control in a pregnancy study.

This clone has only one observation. The CDR3: CASSVGRGGQGGTDTQYF. The DNA of the CDR3 is TGTGCCAGCAGCGTTGGGCGGGGGGGCCAAGGGGGCACAGATACGCAGTATTTT. The V gene is TRBV9, the J gene TRBJ2-3, with 9 positions matching TRBD2. The CDR3 runs to 18 residues. The germline CDR1 and CDR2 sequences are SGDLS and YYNGEE. V shed 2 bases, J shed 1 base, and the junction held 11 bases outside the gene matches.

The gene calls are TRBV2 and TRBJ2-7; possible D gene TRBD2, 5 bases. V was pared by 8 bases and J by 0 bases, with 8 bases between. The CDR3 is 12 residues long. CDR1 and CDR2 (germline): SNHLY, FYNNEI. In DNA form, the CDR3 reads TGTGCCAGCCGCCGGGGCTCCTACGAGCAGTACTTC. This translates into CASRRGSYEQYF. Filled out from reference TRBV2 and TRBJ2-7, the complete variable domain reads EPEVTQTPSHQVTQMGQEVILRCVPISNHLYFYWYRQILGQKVEFLVSFYNNEISEKSEIFDDQFSVERPDGSNFTLKIRSTKLEDSAMYFCASRRGSYEQYFGPGTRLTVT.

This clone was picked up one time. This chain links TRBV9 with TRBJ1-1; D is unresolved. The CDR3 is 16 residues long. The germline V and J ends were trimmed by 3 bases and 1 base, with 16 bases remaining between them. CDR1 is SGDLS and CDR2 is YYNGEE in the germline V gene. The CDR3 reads CASSASPFQANTEAFF. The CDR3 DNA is TGTGCCAGCAGCGCATCCCCGTTTCAGGCGAACACTGAAGCTTTCTTT.

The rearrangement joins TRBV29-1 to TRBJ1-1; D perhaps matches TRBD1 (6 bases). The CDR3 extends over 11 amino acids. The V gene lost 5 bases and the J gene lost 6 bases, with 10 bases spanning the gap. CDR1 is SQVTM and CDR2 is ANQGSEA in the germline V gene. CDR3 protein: CSVTGFAEAFF. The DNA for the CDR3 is TGCAGCGTTACAGGGTTCGCTGAAGCTTTCTTT.

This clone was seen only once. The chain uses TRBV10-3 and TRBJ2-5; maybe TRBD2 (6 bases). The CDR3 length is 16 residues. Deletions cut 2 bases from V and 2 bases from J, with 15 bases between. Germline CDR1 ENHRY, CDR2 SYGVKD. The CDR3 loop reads CAISEGTGLSQETQYF. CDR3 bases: TGTGCCATCAGTGAGGGGACTGGTTTATCACAAGAGACCCAGTACTTC.

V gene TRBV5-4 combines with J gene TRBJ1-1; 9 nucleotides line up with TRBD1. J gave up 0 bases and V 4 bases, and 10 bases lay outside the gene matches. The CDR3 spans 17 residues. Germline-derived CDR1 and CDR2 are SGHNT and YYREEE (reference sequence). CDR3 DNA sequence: TGTGCCAGCAGCCCCGGGGGGACAGGGTATATGAACACTGAAGCTTTCTTT. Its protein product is CASSPGGTGYMNTEAFF.

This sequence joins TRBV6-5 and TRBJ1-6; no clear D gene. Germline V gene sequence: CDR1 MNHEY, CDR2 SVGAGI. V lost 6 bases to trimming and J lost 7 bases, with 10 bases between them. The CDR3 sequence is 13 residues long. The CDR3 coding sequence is TGTGCCAGCAGCTCCGGACTCAATTCACCCCTCCACTTT. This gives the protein CASSSGLNSPLHF.

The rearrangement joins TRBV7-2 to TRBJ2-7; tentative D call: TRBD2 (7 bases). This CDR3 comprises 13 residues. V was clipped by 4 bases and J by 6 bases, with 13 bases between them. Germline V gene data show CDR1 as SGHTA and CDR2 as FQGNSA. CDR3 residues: CASSSPGGREQYF. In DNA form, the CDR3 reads TGTGCCAGCAGCTCACCGGGGGGCCGCGAGCAGTACTTC.

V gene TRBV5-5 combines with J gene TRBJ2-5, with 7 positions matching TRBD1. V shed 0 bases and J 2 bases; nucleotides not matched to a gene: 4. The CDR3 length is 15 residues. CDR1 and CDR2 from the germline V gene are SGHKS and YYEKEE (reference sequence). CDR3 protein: CASSLDLQGQETQYF. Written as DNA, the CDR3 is TGTGCCAGCAGCTTGGACCTACAGGGGCAAGAGACCCAGTACTTC.

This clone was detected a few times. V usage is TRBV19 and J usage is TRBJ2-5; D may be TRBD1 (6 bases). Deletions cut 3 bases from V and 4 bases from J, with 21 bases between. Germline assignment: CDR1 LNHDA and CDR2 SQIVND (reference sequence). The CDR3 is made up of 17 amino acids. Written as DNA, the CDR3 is TGTGCCAGTAGTATTGGGACCGAGGGCCAGGGGCGAGAGACCCAGTACTTC. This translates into CASSIGTEGQGRETQYF.

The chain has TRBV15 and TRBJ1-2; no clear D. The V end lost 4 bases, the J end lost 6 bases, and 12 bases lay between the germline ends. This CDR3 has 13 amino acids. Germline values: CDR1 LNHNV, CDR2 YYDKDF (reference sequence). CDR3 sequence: CATSISGLNGYTF. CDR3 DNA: TGTGCCACCAGCATCTCGGGGTTAAATGGCTACACCTTC.

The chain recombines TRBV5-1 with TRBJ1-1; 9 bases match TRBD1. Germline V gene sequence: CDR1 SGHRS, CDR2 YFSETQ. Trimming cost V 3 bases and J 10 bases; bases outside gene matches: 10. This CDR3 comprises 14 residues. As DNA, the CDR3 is TGCGCCAGCAGCTCCACCGGGACAGGGTGGATAGCTTTCTTT. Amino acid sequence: CASSSTGTGWIAFF. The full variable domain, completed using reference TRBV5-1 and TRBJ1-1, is KAGVTQTPRYLIKTRGQQVTLSCSPISGHRSVSWYQQTPGQGLQFLFEYFSETQRNKGNFPGRFSGRQFSNSRSEMNVSTLELGDSALYLCASSSTGTGWIAFFGQGTRLTVV.

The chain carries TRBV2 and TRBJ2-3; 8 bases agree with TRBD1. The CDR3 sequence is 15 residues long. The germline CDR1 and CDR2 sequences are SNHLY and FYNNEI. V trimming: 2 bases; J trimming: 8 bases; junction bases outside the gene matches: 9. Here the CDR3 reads CASSERTGGSGTQYF. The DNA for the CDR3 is TGTGCCAGCAGTGAACGAACAGGGGGTTCGGGTACGCAGTATTTT. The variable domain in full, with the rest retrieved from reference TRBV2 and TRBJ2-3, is EPEVTQTPSHQVTQMGQEVILRCVPISNHLYFYWYRQILGQKVEFLVSFYNNEISEKSEIFDDQFSVERPDGSNFTLKIRSTKLEDSAMYFCASSERTGGSGTQYFGPGTRLTVL.

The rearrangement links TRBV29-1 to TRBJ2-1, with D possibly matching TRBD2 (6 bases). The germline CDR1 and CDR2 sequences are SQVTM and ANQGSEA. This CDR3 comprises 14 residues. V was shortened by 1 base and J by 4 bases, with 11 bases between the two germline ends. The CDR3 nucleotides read TGCAGCGTTGAAGGCGGGATCCAATACAATGAGCAGTTCTTC. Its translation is CSVEGGIQYNEQFF.

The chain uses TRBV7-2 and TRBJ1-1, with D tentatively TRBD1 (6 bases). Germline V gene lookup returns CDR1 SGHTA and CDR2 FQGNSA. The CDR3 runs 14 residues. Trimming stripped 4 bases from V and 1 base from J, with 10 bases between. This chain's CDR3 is CASSSQGTNTEAFF. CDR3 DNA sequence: TGTGCCAGCAGCTCCCAGGGGACGAACACTGAAGCTTTCTTT.

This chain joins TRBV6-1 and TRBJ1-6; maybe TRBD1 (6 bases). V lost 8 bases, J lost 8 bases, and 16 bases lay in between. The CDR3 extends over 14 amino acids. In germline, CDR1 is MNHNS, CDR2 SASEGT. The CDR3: CASRDTNRDSPLHF. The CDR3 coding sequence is TGTGCCAGCCGGGACACTAATCGGGATTCACCCCTCCACTTT.

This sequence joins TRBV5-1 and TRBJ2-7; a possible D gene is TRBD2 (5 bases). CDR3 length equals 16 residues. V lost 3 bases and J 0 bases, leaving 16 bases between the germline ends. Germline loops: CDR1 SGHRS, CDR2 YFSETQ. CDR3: CASSWTLAGTSYEQYF. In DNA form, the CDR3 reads TGCGCCAGCAGCTGGACCCTCGCGGGTACCTCCTACGAGCAGTACTTC.

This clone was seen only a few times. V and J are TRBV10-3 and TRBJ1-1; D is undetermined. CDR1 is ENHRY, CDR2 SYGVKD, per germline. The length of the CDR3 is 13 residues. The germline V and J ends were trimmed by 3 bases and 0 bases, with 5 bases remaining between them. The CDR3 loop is CAISEQMNTEAFF. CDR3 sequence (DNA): TGTGCCATCAGTGAACAGATGAACACTGAAGCTTTCTTT.

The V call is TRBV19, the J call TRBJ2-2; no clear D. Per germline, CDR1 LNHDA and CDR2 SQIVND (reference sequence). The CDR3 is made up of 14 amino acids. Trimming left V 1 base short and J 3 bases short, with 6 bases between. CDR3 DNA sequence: TGTGCCAGTAGTATAGTCTCCTACACCGGGGAGCTGTTTTTT. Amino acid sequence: CASSIVSYTGELFF.

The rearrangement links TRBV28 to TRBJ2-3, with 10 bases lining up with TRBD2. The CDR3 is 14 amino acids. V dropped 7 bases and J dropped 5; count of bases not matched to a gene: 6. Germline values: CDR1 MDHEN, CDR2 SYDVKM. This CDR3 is CASKPAGGEDTQYF. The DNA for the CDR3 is TGTGCCAGCAAACCAGCGGGGGGGGAAGATACGCAGTATTTT.

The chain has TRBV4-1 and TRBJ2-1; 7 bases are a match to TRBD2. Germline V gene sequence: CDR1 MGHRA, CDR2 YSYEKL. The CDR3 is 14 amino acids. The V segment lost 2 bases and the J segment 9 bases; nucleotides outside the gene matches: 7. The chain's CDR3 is CASSQPSGWGEQFF. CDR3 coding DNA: TGCGCCAGCAGCCAACCTAGCGGCTGGGGTGAGCAGTTCTTC.

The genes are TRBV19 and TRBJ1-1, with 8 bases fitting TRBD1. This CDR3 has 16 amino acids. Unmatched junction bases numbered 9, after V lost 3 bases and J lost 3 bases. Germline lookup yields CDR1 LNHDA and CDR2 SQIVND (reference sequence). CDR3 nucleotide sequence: TGTGCCAGTAGTATTCGTCAGGGGGCGAGGTACACTGAAGCTTTCTTT. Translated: CASSIRQGARYTEAFF.

As DNA, the CDR3 is TGTGCCAGCAGTGCAACTTACTACGAGCAGTACTTC. It codes for CASSATYYEQYF. The chain recombines TRBV6-1 with TRBJ2-7; D uncertain. The CDR3 runs 12 residues. V was shortened by 4 bases and J by 3 bases, with 7 bases between the two germline ends. From germline, CDR1 is MNHNS and CDR2 SASEGT.